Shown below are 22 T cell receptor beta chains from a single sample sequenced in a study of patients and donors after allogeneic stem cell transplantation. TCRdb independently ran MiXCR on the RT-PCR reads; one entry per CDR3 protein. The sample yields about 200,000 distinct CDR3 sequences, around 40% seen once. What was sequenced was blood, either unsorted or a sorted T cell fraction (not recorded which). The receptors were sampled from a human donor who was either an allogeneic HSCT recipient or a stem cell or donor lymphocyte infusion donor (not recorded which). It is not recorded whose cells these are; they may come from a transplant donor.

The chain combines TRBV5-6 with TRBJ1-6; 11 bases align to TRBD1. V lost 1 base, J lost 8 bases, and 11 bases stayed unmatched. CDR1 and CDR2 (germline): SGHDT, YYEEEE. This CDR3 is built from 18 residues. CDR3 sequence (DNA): TGTGCCAGCAGCTTGCCAAGAGGGGGGACAGGGGGACATTCACCCCTCCACTTT. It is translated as CASSLPRGGTGGHSPLHF.

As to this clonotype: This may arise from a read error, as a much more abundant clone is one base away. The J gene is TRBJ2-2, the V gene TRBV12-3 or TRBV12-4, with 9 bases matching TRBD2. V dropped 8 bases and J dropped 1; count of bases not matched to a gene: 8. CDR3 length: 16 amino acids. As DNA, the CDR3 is TGTGCCAGCGGCCGAAGACTAGCGGAGAACACCGGGGAGCTGTTTTTT. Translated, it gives CASGRRLAENTGELFF.

CDR3: CSVEFGGGETQYF. In DNA, the CDR3 is TGCAGCGTTGAATTCGGGGGGGGAGAGACCCAGTACTTC. The J gene is TRBJ2-5, the V gene TRBV29-1; TRBD2 agrees at 8 bases. CDR3 size: 13 residues. Losses at the gene ends were 2 bases for V and 4 bases for J; bases not matched to a gene: 3. Germline loops: CDR1 SQVTM, CDR2 ANQGSEA.

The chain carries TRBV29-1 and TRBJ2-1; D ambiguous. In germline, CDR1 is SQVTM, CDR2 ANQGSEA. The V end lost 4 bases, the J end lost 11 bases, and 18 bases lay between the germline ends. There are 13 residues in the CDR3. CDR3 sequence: CSVVASGASKQFF. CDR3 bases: TGCAGCGTTGTGGCCTCGGGCGCGTCTAAGCAGTTCTTC.

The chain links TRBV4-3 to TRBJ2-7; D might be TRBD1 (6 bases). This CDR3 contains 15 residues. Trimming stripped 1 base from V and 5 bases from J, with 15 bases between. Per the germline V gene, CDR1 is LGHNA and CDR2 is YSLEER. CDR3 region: CASSQVARGGNEQYF. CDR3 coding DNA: TGCGCCAGCAGCCAAGTCGCCAGGGGTGGGAACGAGCAGTACTTC.

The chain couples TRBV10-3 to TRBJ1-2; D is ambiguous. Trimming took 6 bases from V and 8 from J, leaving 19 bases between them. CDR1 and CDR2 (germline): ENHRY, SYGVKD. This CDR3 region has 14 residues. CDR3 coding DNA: TGTGCCATCAGGGAGACTCCACTTTCAAACGGCTACACCTTC. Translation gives CAIRETPLSNGYTF.

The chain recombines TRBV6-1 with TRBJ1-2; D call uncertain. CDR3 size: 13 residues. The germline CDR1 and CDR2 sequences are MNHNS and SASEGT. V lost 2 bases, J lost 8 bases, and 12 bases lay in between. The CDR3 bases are TGTGCCAGCAGTGAATTGTCCCTTAGGGGCTACACCTTC. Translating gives CASSELSLRGYTF.

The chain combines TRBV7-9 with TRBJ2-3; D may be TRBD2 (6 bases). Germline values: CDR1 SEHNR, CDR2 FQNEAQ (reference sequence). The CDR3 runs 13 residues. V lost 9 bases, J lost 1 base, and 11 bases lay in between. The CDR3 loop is CASKQRGTDTQYF. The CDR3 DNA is TGTGCCAGTAAACAGCGGGGCACAGATACGCAGTATTTT. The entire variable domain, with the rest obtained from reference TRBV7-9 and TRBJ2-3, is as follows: DTGVSQNPRHKITKRGQNVTFRCDPISEHNRLYWYRQTLGQGPEFLTYFQNEAQLEKSRLLSDRFSAERPKGSFSTLEIQRTEQGDSAMYLCASKQRGTDTQYFGPGTRLTVL.

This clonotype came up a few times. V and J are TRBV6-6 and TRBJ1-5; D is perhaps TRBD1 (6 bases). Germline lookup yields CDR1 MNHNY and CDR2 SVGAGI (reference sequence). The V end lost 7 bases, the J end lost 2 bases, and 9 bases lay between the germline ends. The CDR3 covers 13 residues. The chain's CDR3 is CASMGQGNQPQHF. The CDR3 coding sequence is TGTGCCAGCATGGGACAAGGCAATCAGCCCCAGCATTTT.

DNA of the CDR3: TGTGCCAGCAGCGTAGTACAGGGGGAGACCCAGTACTTC. This encodes CASSVVQGETQYF. This rearrangement joins TRBV9 to TRBJ2-5; 7 bases line up with TRBD1. J was trimmed by 5 bases and V by 0 bases; bases with no gene match: 1. The CDR3 spans 13 residues. Germline V CDR1 and CDR2: SGDLS, YYNGEE.

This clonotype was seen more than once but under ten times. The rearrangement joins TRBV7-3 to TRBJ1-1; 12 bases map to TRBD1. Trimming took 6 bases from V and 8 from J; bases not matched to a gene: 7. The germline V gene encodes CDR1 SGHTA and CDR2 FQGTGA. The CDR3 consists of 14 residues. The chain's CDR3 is CASSTGQGALEAFF. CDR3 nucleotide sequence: TGTGCCAGCAGTACGGGACAGGGGGCTTTAGAAGCTTTCTTT.

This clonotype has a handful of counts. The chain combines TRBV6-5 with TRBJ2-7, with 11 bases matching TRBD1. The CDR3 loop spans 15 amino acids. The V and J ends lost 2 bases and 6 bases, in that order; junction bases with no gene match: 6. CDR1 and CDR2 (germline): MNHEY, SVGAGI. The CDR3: CASSYAGTGGSEQYF. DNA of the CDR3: TGTGCCAGCAGTTACGCGGGGACAGGGGGAAGCGAGCAGTACTTC.

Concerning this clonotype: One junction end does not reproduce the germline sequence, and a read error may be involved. The CDR3 region has the DNA TGTGCCAGCAGCTTAGGGCAGGGTTACAATGAGCAGTTCTTC. Its translation: CASSLGQGYNEQFF. The genes are TRBV5-1 and TRBJ2-1, with D possibly TRBD1 on 5 matching bases. The CDR3 has 14 residues. Germline values: CDR1 SGHRS, CDR2 YFSETQ.

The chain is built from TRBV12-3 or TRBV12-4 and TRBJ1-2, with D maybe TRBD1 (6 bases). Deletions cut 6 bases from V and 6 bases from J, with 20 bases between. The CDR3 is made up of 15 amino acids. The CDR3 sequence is CASSGTPSHLNGYTF. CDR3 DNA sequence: TGTGCCAGCAGCGGGACACCTAGTCACCTCAATGGCTACACCTTC.

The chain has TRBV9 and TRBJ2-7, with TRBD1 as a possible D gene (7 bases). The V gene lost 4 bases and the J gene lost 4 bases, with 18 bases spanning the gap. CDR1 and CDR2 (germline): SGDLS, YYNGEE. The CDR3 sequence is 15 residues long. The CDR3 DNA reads TGTGCCAGCAGCCCCGGCGGGGACAGAGCTTACGAGCAGTACTTC. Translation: CASSPGGDRAYEQYF.

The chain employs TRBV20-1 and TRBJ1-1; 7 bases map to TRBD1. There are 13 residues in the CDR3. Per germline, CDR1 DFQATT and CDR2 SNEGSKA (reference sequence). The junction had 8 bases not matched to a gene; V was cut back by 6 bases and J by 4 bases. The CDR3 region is CSARQGWGTEAFF. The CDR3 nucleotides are TGCAGTGCACGACAGGGTTGGGGCACTGAAGCTTTCTTT.

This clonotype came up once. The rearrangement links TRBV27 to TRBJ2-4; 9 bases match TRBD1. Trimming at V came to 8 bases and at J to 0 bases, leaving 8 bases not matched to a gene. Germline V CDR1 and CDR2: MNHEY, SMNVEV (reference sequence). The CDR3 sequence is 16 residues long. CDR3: CASSPGTGRAKNIQYF. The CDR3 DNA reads TGTGCCAGCTCCCCTGGGACAGGGCGAGCCAAAAACATTCAGTACTTC.

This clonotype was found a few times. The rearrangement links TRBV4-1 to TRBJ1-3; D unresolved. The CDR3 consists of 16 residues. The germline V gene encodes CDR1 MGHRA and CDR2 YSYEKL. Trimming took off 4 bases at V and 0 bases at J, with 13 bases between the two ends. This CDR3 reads CASSREPFSSGNTIYF. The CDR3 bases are TGCGCCAGCAGCCGAGAACCGTTTAGCTCTGGAAACACCATATATTTT.

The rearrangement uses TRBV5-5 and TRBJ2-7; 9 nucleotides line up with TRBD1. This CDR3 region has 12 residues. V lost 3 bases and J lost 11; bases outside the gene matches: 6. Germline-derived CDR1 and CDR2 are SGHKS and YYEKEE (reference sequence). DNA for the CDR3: TGTGCCAGCAGCTCCACTGACAGGGGGAAGTACTTC. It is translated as CASSSTDRGKYF. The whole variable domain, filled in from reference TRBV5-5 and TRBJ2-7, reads DAGVTQSPTHLIKTRGQQVTLRCSPISGHKSVSWYQQVLGQGPQFIFQYYEKEERGRGNFPDRFSARQFPNYSSELNVNALLLGDSALYLCASSSTDRGKYFGPGTRLTVT.

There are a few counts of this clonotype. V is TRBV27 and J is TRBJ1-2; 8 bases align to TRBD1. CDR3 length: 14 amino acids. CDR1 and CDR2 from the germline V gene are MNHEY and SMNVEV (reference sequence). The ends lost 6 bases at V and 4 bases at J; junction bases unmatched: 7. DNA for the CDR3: TGTGCCAGCAGCCCCAGGGGGCTCTCCTATGGCTACACCTTC. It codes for CASSPRGLSYGYTF.

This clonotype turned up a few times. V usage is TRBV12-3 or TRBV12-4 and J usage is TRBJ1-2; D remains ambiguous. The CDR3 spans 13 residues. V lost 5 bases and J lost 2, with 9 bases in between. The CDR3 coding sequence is TGTGCCAGCAGTCATAGTCAGAACTATGGCTACACCTTC. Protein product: CASSHSQNYGYTF.

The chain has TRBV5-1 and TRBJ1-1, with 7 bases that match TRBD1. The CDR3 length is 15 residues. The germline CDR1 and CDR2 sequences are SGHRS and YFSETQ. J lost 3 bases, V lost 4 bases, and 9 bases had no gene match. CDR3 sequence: CASSKPTGFDTEAFF. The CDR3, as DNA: TGCGCCAGCAGCAAGCCGACAGGGTTTGACACTGAAGCTTTCTTT.